What follows is one T cell receptor (beta chain) and its context. The CDR3 is 15 amino acids. The V gene lost 0 bases and the J gene lost 3 bases, with 11 bases spanning the gap. Germline-derived CDR1 and CDR2 are MGHRA and YSYEKL. The data were taken from a study of Ad26.COV2.S vaccination and SARS-CoV-2 variants. Using immunoSEQ multiplex PCR, the repertoire was profiled, and TCRdb retains in-frame clones only, with some absent. The sample consists of some 300,000 clones, about 82% of them appearing once. Treatment meaning: roughly 20 received Ad26.COV2.S at low or high dose, single or two shots; about 5 received placebo; per-sample allocation not given. The samples were gathered on day 63 after the first injection of vaccine or placebo.

Source: peripheral blood, taken in a trial of Ad26.COV2.S vaccine versus placebo. This receptor was obtained from a person aged 18-60 years who received the Ad26.COV2.S COVID-19 vaccine or a placebo. The chain is built from TRBV4-1 and TRBJ1-2; D uncertain. CDR3 protein: CASSQETRTDYGYTF. The CDR3 DNA reads as TGCGCCAGCAGCCAAGAAACTCGGACTGACTATGGCTACACCTTC.